The clone carrying this T cell receptor beta chain was counted a single time. Its antigen is as yet unknown. Libraries were prepared by immunoSEQ multiplex PCR; TCRdb keeps only in-frame clonotypes and omits some of them. The sample gives over 2,000 clones, 80% to 95% of which show up once; nearly 3.5% is in the top ten. With V trimmed by 3 bases and J by 4 bases, 3 bases remained unmatched. The CDR3 is 14 residues long. CDR1 is SGDLS and CDR2 is YYNGEE in the germline V gene. This sample is part of a study of T cells in lung cancer brain metastases. Findings of the study overall: Brain metastases had fewer unique productive clones than primaries (median around 1,500 versus 4,400).

The J gene is TRBJ1-3, the V gene TRBV9; 8 nucleotides match TRBD1. This receptor was obtained from a man aged 70-80 years with non-small cell lung cancer. The sample comprised tumor tissue from the primary lung tumor. The DNA of the CDR3 is TGTGCCAGCAGCGCCGGGACAGGAGGAAACACCATATATTTT. Its protein is CASSAGTGGNTIYF.